The rows below give T cell receptor beta chains drawn from one sample of a study of T cells in Graves' hyperthyroidism and ophthalmopathy. TCRdb used MiXCR to reprocess the multiplex PCR reads, holding one entry per CDR3 protein. The profile shows 300,000 to 450,000 distinct CDR3 sequences, 18% of them singletons. Sequenced material: blood. The receptors derive from a man aged 18 to 30 with Graves' ophthalmopathy. CDR3s include the opening cysteine and the closing phenylalanine or tryptophan. The order of the fields is V gene, J gene, D gene, clone size, CDR3 length, CDR3 DNA, CDR3 protein. A D gene is named only where the DNA matches it firmly. Clone sizes are given selectively: once, few, many, or a class where the clone is expanded.

V gene: TRBV13
J gene: TRBJ2-7
D gene: TRBD1
clone size: many
CDR3 length: 16
CDR3 DNA: TGTGCCAGCAGCCCCAGTGGAGACAGGGCTACCTACGAGCAGTACTTC
CDR3 protein: CASSPSGDRATYEQYF

V gene: TRBV18
J gene: TRBJ1-2
D gene: -
clone size: -
CDR3 length: 16
CDR3 DNA: TGTGCCAGCTCACCACCTAGCGGAGGGCGAGGCTATGGCTACGCCTTC
CDR3 protein: CASSPPSGGRGYGYAF

V gene: TRBV6-1
J gene: TRBJ2-7
D gene: TRBD1
clone size: -
CDR3 length: 14
CDR3 DNA: TGTGCCACTCATCCAACAGGGGGATCCTACGAGCAGTACTTC
CDR3 protein: CATHPTGGSYEQYF

V gene: TRBV4-2
J gene: TRBJ1-2
D gene: -
clone size: -
CDR3 length: 13
CDR3 DNA: TGTGCCAGCAGCCAAGATATGGGCTATGGCTACACCTTC
CDR3 protein: CASSQDMGYGYTF

V gene: TRBV28
J gene: TRBJ2-5
D gene: TRBD2
clone size: few
CDR3 length: 14
CDR3 DNA: TGTGCCAGCCAACCGGGGGGGCCGCGGGAGACCCAGTACTTC
CDR3 protein: CASQPGGPRETQYF

V gene: TRBV5-1
J gene: TRBJ1-3
D gene: TRBD1
clone size: few
CDR3 length: 16
CDR3 DNA: TGCGCCAGCAGCTATCCGACAGGGCTTTCTGGAAACACCATATATTTT
CDR3 protein: CASSYPTGLSGNTIYF

V gene: TRBV15
J gene: TRBJ2-5
D gene: -
clone size: many
CDR3 length: 16
CDR3 DNA: TGTGCCACCAGCAGAGATGGCGGTAACAGACAAGAGACCCAGTACTTC
CDR3 protein: CATSRDGGNRQETQYF

V gene: TRBV10-3
J gene: TRBJ1-4
D gene: -
clone size: -
CDR3 length: 15
CDR3 DNA: TGTGCCATCAGTGAGTCGACCAGAACTAATGAAAAACTGTTTTTT
CDR3 protein: CAISESTRTNEKLFF

V gene: TRBV18
J gene: TRBJ1-2
D gene: -
clone size: -
CDR3 length: 16
CDR3 DNA: TGTGCCAGCTCACCACGGGAGGGGGTTCCGTACTATGGCTACACCTTC
CDR3 protein: CASSPREGVPYYGYTF

V gene: TRBV6-5
J gene: TRBJ2-5
D gene: -
clone size: -
CDR3 length: 13
CDR3 DNA: TGTGCCAGCAGTTACTCAGGGTTAGAGACCCAGTACTTC
CDR3 protein: CASSYSGLETQYF

V gene: TRBV20-1
J gene: TRBJ2-7
D gene: TRBD2
clone size: many
CDR3 length: 16
CDR3 DNA: TGCAGTGCTAGTAACTCGGCGGGGGACCTCCCCTACGAGCAGTACTTC
CDR3 protein: CSASNSAGDLPYEQYF

V gene: TRBV6-2/TRBV6-3
J gene: TRBJ1-6
D gene: TRBD1
clone size: -
CDR3 length: 19
CDR3 DNA: TGTGCCAGCAGTGAAGGTGGGACAGGGGGCGACTACTATAATTCACCCCTCCACTTT
CDR3 protein: CASSEGGTGGDYYNSPLHF

V gene: TRBV20-1
J gene: TRBJ1-1
D gene: TRBD1
clone size: few
CDR3 length: 16
CDR3 DNA: TGCAGTGCTAGATCCGTCGGACAGGGTTATAACACTGAAGCTTTCTTT
CDR3 protein: CSARSVGQGYNTEAFF

V gene: TRBV14
J gene: TRBJ2-1
D gene: -
clone size: many
CDR3 length: 14
CDR3 DNA: TGTGCCAGCAGCCAAGCTGGCGGTGGCTATGAGCAGTTCTTC
CDR3 protein: CASSQAGGGYEQFF

V gene: TRBV13
J gene: TRBJ1-6
D gene: -
clone size: many
CDR3 length: 16
CDR3 DNA: TGTGCCAGCAGCTGGGGGCCATCGGGGAGGAATTCACCCCTCCACTTT
CDR3 protein: CASSWGPSGRNSPLHF

V gene: TRBV11-2
J gene: TRBJ2-7
D gene: TRBD1
clone size: many
CDR3 length: 13
CDR3 DNA: TGTGCCAGCAGCTTCGGACAGGGTGAAGAGCAGTACTTC
CDR3 protein: CASSFGQGEEQYF

V gene: TRBV20-1
J gene: TRBJ2-5
D gene: TRBD2
clone size: few
CDR3 length: 16
CDR3 DNA: TGCAGTGCTACGGGACTAGCGGGAGTCCATAGGGAGACCCAGTACTTC
CDR3 protein: CSATGLAGVHRETQYF

V gene: TRBV19
J gene: TRBJ1-2
D gene: TRBD1
clone size: -
CDR3 length: 13
CDR3 DNA: TGTGCCACCAAGGAGACAGGGCTATATGGCTACACCTTC
CDR3 protein: CATKETGLYGYTF

V gene: TRBV28
J gene: TRBJ2-5
D gene: -
clone size: few
CDR3 length: 18
CDR3 DNA: TGTGCCAGCAGTTTATACCTTGGGCTGGCGGGCCTCCAAGAGACCCAGTACTTC
CDR3 protein: CASSLYLGLAGLQETQYF

V gene: TRBV7-6
J gene: TRBJ2-3
D gene: -
clone size: many
CDR3 length: 15
CDR3 DNA: TGTGCCAGCAGCTGGCACCGAGAGGGGGCAGATACGCAGTATTTT
CDR3 protein: CASSWHREGADTQYF

V gene: TRBV29-1
J gene: TRBJ1-1
D gene: -
clone size: many
CDR3 length: 11
CDR3 DNA: TGCAGCGTTGGGTTGAACACTGAAGCTTTCTTT
CDR3 protein: CSVGLNTEAFF

V gene: TRBV9
J gene: TRBJ1-3
D gene: -
clone size: few
CDR3 length: 17
CDR3 DNA: TGTGCCAGCAGCCCGAGCCCGGTCAGGGACTCTGGAAACACCATATATTTT
CDR3 protein: CASSPSPVRDSGNTIYF

V gene: TRBV20-1
J gene: TRBJ1-1
D gene: -
clone size: -
CDR3 length: 13
CDR3 DNA: TGCAGTGCGGGAAAGACGGGTTCTGGTGAAGCTTTCTTT
CDR3 protein: CSAGKTGSGEAFF

V gene: TRBV6-1
J gene: TRBJ1-1
D gene: TRBD1
clone size: few
CDR3 length: 15
CDR3 DNA: TGTGCCAGCAGACCCCGACAGGGGTGGAACACTGAAGCTTTCTTT
CDR3 protein: CASRPRQGWNTEAFF

V gene: TRBV24-1
J gene: TRBJ2-3
D gene: TRBD1
clone size: many
CDR3 length: 17
CDR3 DNA: TGTGCCACCAGTGATTATGGACAGGGGTCTGCTCTCGATACGCAGTATTTT
CDR3 protein: CATSDYGQGSALDTQYF

V gene: TRBV5-1
J gene: TRBJ1-6
D gene: TRBD1
clone size: few
CDR3 length: 15
CDR3 DNA: TGCGCCAGCAGTACCACCGGACAGGAAAATTCACCCCTCCACTTT
CDR3 protein: CASSTTGQENSPLHF

V gene: TRBV5-6
J gene: TRBJ2-3
D gene: -
clone size: few
CDR3 length: 16
CDR3 DNA: TGTGCCAGCGGTCGGGGCCCCGCATTTGGCACAGATACGCAGTATTTT
CDR3 protein: CASGRGPAFGTDTQYF

V gene: TRBV28
J gene: TRBJ1-5
D gene: -
clone size: many
CDR3 length: 15
CDR3 DNA: TGTGCCAGCATCCCGCCGGGGGGTAGCAATCAGCCCCAGCATTTT
CDR3 protein: CASIPPGGSNQPQHF

V gene: TRBV19
J gene: TRBJ2-5
D gene: -
clone size: few
CDR3 length: 14
CDR3 DNA: TGTGCCAGTAGTGATGGACAGTCCCCGGAGACCCAGTACTTC
CDR3 protein: CASSDGQSPETQYF

V gene: TRBV19
J gene: TRBJ2-3
D gene: TRBD2
clone size: -
CDR3 length: 14
CDR3 DNA: TGTGCCAGTAGGACTAGCGGGTTCACAGATACGCAGTATTTT
CDR3 protein: CASRTSGFTDTQYF

V gene: TRBV2
J gene: TRBJ2-2
D gene: -
clone size: many
CDR3 length: 16
CDR3 DNA: TGTGCCAGCAGGGACCTTGGGGGGCAGGACACCGGGGAGCTGTTTTTT
CDR3 protein: CASRDLGGQDTGELFF